These 30 T cell receptor beta chains were all obtained from the same sample, sequenced in a study of CD8+CD57+ T cells in acquired aplastic anemia. Sequencing involved patients with CD8+CD57+ cell expansion previously shown by flow cytometry. Genomic DNA, serving as template, underwent TCR beta VDJ and CDR3 profiling. One entry per CDR3 protein results from TCRdb running MiXCR on the reads. The data contain about 75,000 distinct CDR3 sequences, about 70% of them singletons. Material for sequencing was sorted CD4+, CD8+, or CD8+CD57+ T cells (not recorded which) from PBMCs. These receptors were taken from a human donor with aplastic anemia.

This clonotype came up many times. This chain links TRBV6-1 with TRBJ1-1, with D possibly TRBD1 on 6 matching bases. V shed 10 bases and J shed 1 base, with 16 bases lying between them. The length of the CDR3 is 14 residues. The germline gives CDR1 MNHNS, CDR2 SASEGT. The CDR3 region is CATDEQQGNTEAFF. Written as DNA, the CDR3 is TGTGCCACCGACGAGCAACAGGGGAACACTGAAGCTTTCTTT.

Concerning this clonotype itself: This may come from a read error, since a much larger clone is one base off. This chain joins TRBV9 and TRBJ1-6; possible D gene TRBD1, 5 bases. This CDR3 comprises 17 residues. The V gene lost 4 bases and the J gene lost 12 bases, with 26 bases spanning the gap. Germline assignment: CDR1 SGDLS and CDR2 YYNGEE. The CDR3 region has the DNA TGTGCCAGCAGCACTGTCGGGGACGGGGCCAGAGGCGTACCCCTCCACTTT. Amino acid sequence: CASSTVGDGARGVPLHF.

This sequence joins TRBV24-1 and TRBJ1-2; no clear D gene. Trimming removed 5 bases from V and 1 base from J, with 16 bases in between. Germline loops: CDR1 KGHDR, CDR2 SFDVKD. CDR3 size: 16 residues. The CDR3 nucleotides read TGTGCCACCAGTGCTCCGGGCCTCGCGGGTAACTATGGCTACACCTTC. Translating it yields CATSAPGLAGNYGYTF.

This chain connects TRBV7-6 to TRBJ2-3; no firm D call. This CDR3 is built from 12 residues. The germline CDR1 and CDR2 sequences are SGHVS and FNYEAQ. V was cut by 3 bases and J by 10 bases, with 11 bases left in between. The CDR3 sequence: CASSFKESAQYF. Written as DNA, the CDR3 is TGTGCCAGCAGCTTTAAGGAGTCCGCGCAGTATTTT.

The chain links TRBV19 to TRBJ2-7; D gene uncertain. The CDR3 runs to 11 residues. CDR1 and CDR2 (germline): LNHDA, SQIVND (reference sequence). The CDR3 sequence: CAPPCSYEQYF. The CDR3 region has the DNA TGTGCACCTCCGTGCTCCTACGAGCAGTACTTC.

This clonotype was seen only a few times. V usage is TRBV29-1 and J usage is TRBJ1-2; D is possibly TRBD1 (5 bases). CDR3 length: 13 residues. CDR1 SQVTM and CDR2 ANQGSEA come from the germline V gene. The ends were cut back, 6 bases at V and 4 bases at J, with 15 bases in the middle. CDR3 protein: CSVRLGGVYGYTF. The CDR3 DNA is TGCAGCGTGAGGCTTGGAGGGGTCTATGGCTACACCTTC.

This clonotype was counted once. The junction differs from germline at one of its ends, possibly a read error. CDR3: CASSQVPSADAFF. CDR3 nucleotide sequence: TGTGCCAGCAGCCAAGTGCCGTCGGCTGACGCTTTCTTT. V usage is TRBV4-2 and J usage is TRBJ1-1; D is undetermined. This CDR3 comprises 13 residues. Germline CDR1 is LGHNA and CDR2 is YNFKEQ.

The V gene is TRBV7-2, the J gene TRBJ1-1; D gene ambiguous. CDR1 is SGHTA, CDR2 FQGNSA, per germline. V gave up 10 bases and J gave up 0 bases, with 12 bases separating them. This CDR3 contains 13 residues. The CDR3: CANSRLMNTEAFF. CDR3 DNA sequence: TGTGCCAACTCGAGGCTCATGAACACTGAAGCTTTCTTT.

The chain joins TRBV19 to TRBJ1-6; 7 bases map to TRBD1. With 6 bases clipped from V and 7 bases from J, the junction kept 9 bases outside the gene matches. The germline V gene encodes CDR1 LNHDA and CDR2 SQIVND (reference sequence). This CDR3 has 15 residues. This CDR3 is CASRPGQRVNSPLHF. Written as DNA, the CDR3 is TGTGCCAGTAGGCCGGGACAGCGGGTAAATTCACCCCTCCACTTT.

The chain joins TRBV7-9 to TRBJ2-2; TRBD1 aligns across 7 bases. There are 14 residues in the CDR3. Germline CDR1 reads SEHNR; CDR2 reads FQNEAQ (reference sequence). V shed 5 bases, J shed 6 bases, and the junction held 6 bases outside the gene matches. The CDR3 loop reads CASSMDRTAGELFF. In nucleotides, the CDR3 is TGTGCCAGCAGCATGGACAGGACGGCCGGGGAGCTGTTTTTT. Filled out from reference TRBV7-9 and TRBJ2-2, the complete variable domain reads DTGVSQNPRHKITKRGQNVTFRCDPISEHNRLYWYRQTLGQGPEFLTYFQNEAQLEKSRLLSDRFSAERPKGSFSTLEIQRTEQGDSAMYLCASSMDRTAGELFFGEGSRLTVL.

The chain is built from TRBV5-1 and TRBJ2-7; TRBD2 is a possible D gene (6 bases). The CDR3 consists of 13 residues. Germline CDR1 and CDR2: SGHRS and YFSETQ. V dropped 4 bases and J dropped 3 bases, with 11 bases sitting between them. This chain's CDR3 is CASSAPEGYEQYF. The CDR3 DNA follows: TGCGCCAGCAGCGCCCCGGAGGGCTACGAGCAGTACTTC.

V gene TRBV2 combines with J gene TRBJ2-5; D might be TRBD2 (6 bases). The CDR3 length is 13 residues. Germline V lookup: CDR1 SNHLY, CDR2 FYNNEI. Trimming took off 5 bases at V and 2 bases at J, with 9 bases between the two ends. CDR3 bases: TGTGCCAGCAGTACGGGGGTTCAAGAGACCCAGTACTTC. Translated: CASSTGVQETQYF.

This sequence joins TRBV9 and TRBJ1-1, with a possible D match to TRBD1 (5 bases). The CDR3 consists of 15 residues. Germline loops: CDR1 SGDLS, CDR2 YYNGEE. Trimming stripped 4 bases from V and 1 base from J, with 14 bases between. The CDR3 protein is CASSPRQFENTEAFF. CDR3 bases: TGTGCCAGCAGCCCCCGACAGTTTGAGAACACTGAAGCTTTCTTT.

This chain uses TRBV7-6 with TRBJ1-1; D is unclear. Germline CDR1 and CDR2: SGHVS and FNYEAQ. Trimming cost V 3 bases and J 7 bases, with 6 bases left between them. The CDR3 sequence is 11 residues long. The CDR3 coding sequence is TGTGCCAGCAGCTTCGGTGGTGAAGCTTTCTTT. Translated: CASSFGGEAFF.

This clonotype was counted many times. The rearrangement uses TRBV6-5 and TRBJ1-6, with 8 bases that match TRBD1. In germline, CDR1 is MNHEY, CDR2 SVGAGI. The length of the CDR3 is 12 residues. The V segment lost 10 bases and the J segment 9 bases; nucleotides outside the gene matches: 5. This CDR3 reads CATRQGSSPLHF. The CDR3 DNA reads as TGTGCCACCAGACAGGGGAGTTCACCCCTCCACTTT.

The rearrangement uses TRBV11-1 and TRBJ1-1; 7 bases fit TRBD1. Germline V gene data show CDR1 as SGHAT and CDR2 as FQDESV (reference sequence). V was clipped by 3 bases and J by 0 bases; unmatched bases: 7. This CDR3 contains 16 residues. Here the CDR3 DNA reads TGTGCCAGCAGCTTCACCCGGGGACAGATGAACACTGAAGCTTTCTTT. Translating gives CASSFTRGQMNTEAFF.

The chain employs TRBV7-2 and TRBJ2-2; 8 nucleotides line up with TRBD1. In germline, CDR1 is SGHTA, CDR2 FQGNSA. There are 15 residues in the CDR3. V gave up 7 bases and J gave up 4 bases; unmatched junction bases: 8. For the CDR3, the DNA is TGTGCCAGCAACCCAACAGGGGGACTCACCGGGGAGCTGTTTTTT. Translated: CASNPTGGLTGELFF.

V gene TRBV10-3 combines with J gene TRBJ1-6; 7 bases are a match to TRBD1. The germline CDR1 and CDR2 sequences are ENHRY and SYGVKD. This CDR3 is built from 15 residues. V dropped 10 bases and J dropped 6; count of bases not matched to a gene: 12. As DNA, the CDR3 is TGTGCCAGCAGAAAAACCGGGACAGCTAATTCACCCCTCCACTTT. It yields the protein CASRKTGTANSPLHF.

CDR3 bases: TGTGCCACCAGCAGAGATTCCCAGGACTACGAGCAGTACTTC. Amino acids: CATSRDSQDYEQYF. The chain couples TRBV15 to TRBJ2-7; no definite D call. CDR1 and CDR2 (germline): LNHNV, YYDKDF (reference sequence). V was shortened by 0 bases and J by 3 bases, with 9 bases between the two germline ends. The CDR3 has 14 residues.

This clonotype was detected many times. The V and J genes are TRBV20-1 and TRBJ2-7; TRBD2 might be the D (5 bases). Germline lookup yields CDR1 DFQATT and CDR2 SNEGSKA (reference sequence). The CDR3 consists of 15 residues. Trimming removed 0 bases at V and 0 bases at J, with 12 bases between. The CDR3, as DNA: TGCAGTGCTAGAGATCCGAAAGGGAGCTCCTACGAGCAGTACTTC. It codes for CSARDPKGSSYEQYF.

This clonotype was counted a few times. This sequence joins TRBV12-3 or TRBV12-4 and TRBJ2-1; unclear D gene. Trimming shortened V by 5 bases and J by 10 bases, and 9 bases separated the two germline ends. The CDR3 is made up of 11 amino acids. CDR3 in amino acids: CASSTPREQFF. CDR3 bases: TGTGCCAGCAGTACCCCCCGAGAGCAGTTCTTC.

The chain employs TRBV5-6 and TRBJ2-5; 10 bases agree with TRBD2. The CDR3 runs to 14 residues. The germline V gene encodes CDR1 SGHDT and CDR2 YYEEEE. Unmatched junction bases numbered 3, after V lost 2 bases and J lost 5 bases. DNA of the CDR3: TGTGCCAGCAGCTTCCTTAGCGGGAGGGAGACCCAGTACTTC. Amino acid sequence: CASSFLSGRETQYF.

This chain links TRBV25-1 with TRBJ2-7; D is ambiguous. Germline loops: CDR1 MGHDK, CDR2 SYGVNS. CDR3 size: 11 residues. The germline V and J ends were trimmed by 2 bases and 5 bases, with 4 bases remaining between them. The CDR3 DNA is TGTGCCAGCAGTGAACTAAACGAGCAGTACTTC. Protein sequence: CASSELNEQYF.

On this clonotype itself: A much bigger clone sits one base away, suggesting this may be a read error. The chain is built from TRBV9 and TRBJ1-2; tentatively, D is TRBD1 (5 bases). CDR1 is SGDLS and CDR2 is YYNGEE in the germline V gene. The CDR3 extends over 13 amino acids. V lost 4 bases to trimming and J lost 8 bases, with 15 bases between them. This chain's CDR3 is CASSPGGERGYTF. The CDR3 nucleotides are TGTGCCAGCAGCCCCGGGGGGGAGAGGGGCTACACCTTC.

There are a few counts of this clonotype. The chain combines TRBV7-3 with TRBJ1-4, with no clear D. The CDR3 extends over 12 amino acids. Germline lookup yields CDR1 SGHTA and CDR2 FQGTGA. V lost 2 bases, J lost 7 bases, and 5 bases lay in between. The CDR3 DNA follows: TGTGCCAGCAGCTTAGCATCTGAAAAACTGTTTTTT. Residues: CASSLASEKLFF. The full variable domain, with the rest looked up from reference TRBV7-3 and TRBJ1-4, is GAGVSQTPSNKVTEKGKYVELRCDPISGHTALYWYRQSLGQGPEFLIYFQGTGAADDSGLPNDRFFAVRPEGSVSTLKIQRTERGDSAVYLCASSLASEKLFFGSGTQLSVL.

The V and J genes are TRBV5-4 and TRBJ2-3; possible D gene TRBD1, 5 bases. Trimming took off 0 bases at V and 4 bases at J, with 9 bases between the two ends. This CDR3 comprises 14 residues. CDR1 and CDR2 from the germline V gene are SGHNT and YYREEE (reference sequence). DNA for the CDR3: TGTGCCAGCAGCTTGGGGCAGGGCCCAGATACGCAGTATTTT. Protein: CASSLGQGPDTQYF.

The J gene is TRBJ1-2, the V gene TRBV29-1, with 7 bases aligning to TRBD1. The V gene's germline CDR1 is SQVTM and CDR2 ANQGSEA. This CDR3 comprises 13 residues. The ends lost 3 bases at V and 2 bases at J; junction bases unmatched: 3. The CDR3 nucleotides read TGCAGCGTTGATTCGACAGGGAACTATGGCTACACCTTC. Translated, it gives CSVDSTGNYGYTF. The full variable domain, with the rest looked up from reference TRBV29-1 and TRBJ1-2, is SAVISQKPSRDICQRGTSLTIQCQVDSQVTMMFWYRQQPGQSLTLIATANQGSEATYESGFVIDKFPISRPNLTFSTLTVSNMSPEDSSIYLCSVDSTGNYGYTFGSGTRLTVV.

The chain combines TRBV19 with TRBJ1-1; tentative D call: TRBD1 (6 bases). Germline values: CDR1 LNHDA, CDR2 SQIVND (reference sequence). Trimming shortened V by 1 base and J by 3 bases, and 9 bases separated the two germline ends. This CDR3 is built from 14 residues. CDR3 DNA: TGTGCCAGTAGTATAGCTCACAGGGACACTGAAGCTTTCTTT. Protein product: CASSIAHRDTEAFF.

This chain connects TRBV4-1 to TRBJ1-2; 9 nucleotides line up with TRBD1. Germline CDR1 reads MGHRA; CDR2 reads YSYEKL. This CDR3 contains 16 residues. V lost 4 bases, J lost 7 bases, and 13 bases stayed unmatched. In nucleotides, the CDR3 is TGCGCCAGCAGCCTCGCTGGAGGACAGGGGATAGGTGGCTACACCTTC. Translating gives CASSLAGGQGIGGYTF.

The chain uses TRBV10-3 and TRBJ2-7, with 8 bases identical to TRBD1. Germline CDR1 reads ENHRY; CDR2 reads SYGVKD. The CDR3 spans 14 residues. Trimming cost V 10 bases and J 0 bases; bases outside gene matches: 8. The CDR3 DNA follows: TGTGCCACCCATAGGGACAGGACCTCCTACGAGCAGTACTTC. Translation gives CATHRDRTSYEQYF.